This TCR beta chain was found in a study of CD8+ T cells in alopecia areata. The V segment lost 5 bases and the J segment 5 bases; nucleotides outside the gene matches: 2. Germline V gives CDR1 SEHNR, CDR2 FQNEAQ (reference sequence). CDR3 length: 13 residues. The authors sorted CD4+ and CD8+ T cells from PBMCs. Whole-study findings and limits: Clonality exceeded that of normal scalp in lesional scalp, most notably in alopecia totalis/universalis. Sharing of TCR sequences between patients (possibly for HLA-related reasons) was less clear than in mice. Alphabeta T cells residing in normal skin are also sequenced in scalp samples.

Comment on this clone: As yet, its antigen is unknown.

cDNA reverse transcribed from extracted RNA served as the sequencing template. Sequenced by immunoSEQ multiplex PCR; TCRdb stores in-frame clones only, minus some. The sample holds 90,000 to 150,000 clones; over 60% are singletons and the top ten take approximately 3%. The origin of this receptor is a human donor in good health. The chain recombines TRBV7-9 with TRBJ1-2; 10 bases fit TRBD1. The sequenced material came from CD4+ T cells sorted from blood. The CDR3 protein is CASSPGQGYGYTF. The CDR3 region has the DNA TGTGCCAGCAGCCCGGGACAGGGGTATGGCTACACCTTC.